This T cell receptor beta chain stems from a study of cytomegalovirus exposure and HLA in healthy donors. Study-level results: Rare sequences made up most TCRs, while some public TCRs were found in many donors. One later analysis, an examination of the approximately 130 validation repertoires, found that first-cohort TCR clusters tended to co-occur in them.

Comment on this clone: The target antigen is unknown.

TCRdb's table, derived via immunoSEQ multiplex PCR, lists solely in-frame clones and lacks some. The sample records under 85,000 clones, approximately 94% being singletons. This CDR3 has 15 residues. Germline V lookup: CDR1 SGHRS, CDR2 YFSETQ. V lost 5 bases to trimming and J lost 11 bases; unmatched junction nucleotides: 13. The source material was PBMCs. This chain joins TRBV5-1 and TRBJ2-1, with TRBD2 matching over 10 bases. The clonotype originates from a woman aged 18-29 years in good health and CMV-seropositive. The CDR3 DNA reads TGCGCCAGCAGTACGGGGGCGCTAGCGGGAGTGCAGCAGTTCTTC. Translated, it gives CASSTGALAGVQQFF.